One and the same sample provided the 10 T cell receptor beta chains below, sequenced in a study of response to subunit inactivated influenza vaccine. Each CDR3 protein gets one entry after TCRdb re-called the RT-PCR reads with MiXCR. The table shows over 750,000 distinct CDR3 sequences, with less than 25% occurring only once. The sample in question was PBMCs from blood, obtained around 5 days after vaccination. Every receptor here comes from a middle-aged man who received an inactivated influenza vaccine.

The chain joins TRBV9 to TRBJ2-5, with D unclear. V shed 3 bases and J shed 1 base, with 10 bases lying between them. The CDR3 is 14 amino acids. Germline V lookup: CDR1 SGDLS, CDR2 YYNGEE. CDR3 DNA sequence: TGTGCCAGCAGCGGAGTGGTATCCCAAGAGACCCAGTACTTC. The encoded protein is CASSGVVSQETQYF.

This clonotype showed up just a few times. The chain recombines TRBV12-3 or TRBV12-4 with TRBJ2-1; D may be TRBD1 (6 bases). The V gene lost 5 bases and the J gene lost 4 bases, with 15 bases spanning the gap. There are 15 residues in the CDR3. The CDR3 reads CASSPQRGFYNEQFF. The DNA of the CDR3 is TGTGCCAGCAGTCCGCAAAGGGGGTTTTACAATGAGCAGTTCTTC.

A few counts support this clonotype. The V call is TRBV5-1, the J call TRBJ2-5, with D perhaps TRBD2 (6 bases). The CDR3 totals 14 residues. Germline V lookup: CDR1 SGHRS, CDR2 YFSETQ. Trimming removed 3 bases at V and 2 bases at J, with 11 bases between. The CDR3 here is CASSWRGRQETQYF. The CDR3 coding sequence is TGCGCCAGCAGCTGGAGGGGACGGCAAGAGACCCAGTACTTC.

This clonotype was seen only a few times. The chain links TRBV6-2 or TRBV6-3 to TRBJ2-5; 8 bases are a match to TRBD2. The CDR3 is 15 amino acids. V was pared by 2 bases and J by 2 bases, with 4 bases of the junction left unmatched. CDR1 is MNHEY and CDR2 is SVGEGT in the germline V gene. The CDR3 reads CASSYGLAGQETQYF. The CDR3 bases are TGTGCCAGCAGTTACGGGCTAGCGGGTCAAGAGACCCAGTACTTC.

The V and J genes are TRBV6-1 and TRBJ1-2; tentatively, D is TRBD1 (5 bases). The CDR3 sequence is 13 residues long. Germline V gives CDR1 MNHNS, CDR2 SASEGT. Trimming shortened V by 7 bases and J by 2 bases, and 11 bases separated the two germline ends. CDR3 DNA sequence: TGTGCCAGCAAGGTGGGGGTCAACTATGGCTACACCTTC. Translating gives CASKVGVNYGYTF.

This clonotype was detected a few times. The genes are TRBV18 and TRBJ1-4, with unresolved D. With 4 bases removed from V and 8 bases from J, the gap between germline ends came to 8 bases. The CDR3 contains 12 residues. Germline CDR1 reads KGHSH; CDR2 reads LQKENI. The CDR3 region has the DNA TGTGCCAGCTCACGCGGCAGGGAAAAACTGTTTTTT. As protein: CASSRGREKLFF. The whole variable domain, remainder taken from reference TRBV18 and TRBJ1-4, is NAGVMQNPRHLVRRRGQEARLRCSPMKGHSHVYWYRQLPEEGLKFMVYLQKENIIDESGMPKERFSAEFPKEGPSILRIQQVVRGDSAAYFCASSRGREKLFFGSGTQLSVL.

This clonotype occurred a few times. The rearrangement uses TRBV2 and TRBJ1-5, with unresolved D. Looked up from germline, CDR1 is SNHLY and CDR2 is FYNNEI. Deletions cut 4 bases from V and 0 bases from J, with 7 bases between. This CDR3 has 14 residues. CDR3 amino acids: CASSGVFSNQPQHF. The CDR3 DNA follows: TGTGCCAGCAGTGGAGTTTTTAGCAATCAGCCCCAGCATTTT.

This clonotype has just a few counts. The V and J genes are TRBV7-8 and TRBJ2-7; possibly TRBD1 for D (6 bases). V was shortened by 3 bases and J by 9 bases, with 18 bases between the two germline ends. Germline V gene lookup returns CDR1 SGHVS and CDR2 FQNEAQ. The CDR3 loop spans 14 amino acids. The CDR3 DNA reads TGTGCCAGCAGCTTCATGGACAGACCTCAGGGGCAGTACTTC. Translating it yields CASSFMDRPQGQYF.

This clonotype was picked up a small number of times. V and J are TRBV29-1 and TRBJ2-7, with 7 bases that match TRBD1. The CDR3 has 13 residues. CDR1 is SQVTM and CDR2 is ANQGSEA in the germline V gene. The V and J ends lost 4 bases and 2 bases, in that order; junction bases with no gene match: 5. The CDR3 DNA follows: TGCAGCGTTGTATTGCAGGGGGCCTACGAGCAGTACTTC. The encoded protein is CSVVLQGAYEQYF.

This sequence joins TRBV10-3 and TRBJ2-3; TRBD1 might be the D (5 bases). The CDR3 runs 11 residues. V was trimmed by 9 bases and J by 6 bases, leaving 10 bases between them. The germline CDR1 and CDR2 sequences are ENHRY and SYGVKD. The CDR3 nucleotides read TGTGCCATTGGGGCTATGGATACGCAGTATTTT. Translation gives CAIGAMDTQYF.